This TCR beta chain was found in a study of cytomegalovirus exposure and HLA in healthy donors. The study ran its PCR with 60 Vbeta and 13 Jbeta primers. Method: immunoSEQ multiplex PCR; TCRdb's copy keeps in-frame clones and lacks some. This sample's table reports under 200,000 clones. As for this clone: Antigen unknown.

The CDR3 is 14 residues long. V lost 1 base, J lost 2 bases, and 6 bases lay in between. Germline V gene lookup returns CDR1 SGHRS and CDR2 YFSETQ. Whole-study findings and limits: Some V segments, TRBV6-2 and TRBV6-3 among them, were indistinguishable and were therefore excluded. Researchers had no immune exposure information except CMV serostatus available. A later analysis linked a missense DCLRE1C variant to TCR beta V- and J-gene trimming.

The clonotype originates from a man in his thirties or forties in good health and CMV-seronegative. The sequenced sample was PBMCs. V and J are TRBV5-1 and TRBJ2-2; D ambiguous. The CDR3 sequence: CASSLSGNTGELFF. The DNA for the CDR3 is TGCGCCAGCAGCTTGAGTGGCAACACCGGGGAGCTGTTTTTT. Combining the CDR3 with reference TRBV5-1 and TRBJ2-2 gives the whole variable domain KAGVTQTPRYLIKTRGQQVTLSCSPISGHRSVSWYQQTPGQGLQFLFEYFSETQRNKGNFPGRFSGRQFSNSRSEMNVSTLELGDSALYLCASSLSGNTGELFFGEGSRLTVL.